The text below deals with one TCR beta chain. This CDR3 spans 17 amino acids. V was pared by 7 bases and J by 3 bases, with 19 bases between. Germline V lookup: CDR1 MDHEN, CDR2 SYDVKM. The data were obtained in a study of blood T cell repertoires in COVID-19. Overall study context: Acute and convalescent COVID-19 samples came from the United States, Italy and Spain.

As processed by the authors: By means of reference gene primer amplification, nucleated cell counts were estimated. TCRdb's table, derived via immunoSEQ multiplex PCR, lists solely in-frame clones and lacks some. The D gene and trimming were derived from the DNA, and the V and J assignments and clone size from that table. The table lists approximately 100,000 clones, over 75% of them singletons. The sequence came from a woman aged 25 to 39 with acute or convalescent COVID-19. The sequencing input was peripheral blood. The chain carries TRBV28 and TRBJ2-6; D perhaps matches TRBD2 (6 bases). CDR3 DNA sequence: TGTGCCAGCACGCCTAGCCGGGGGAGGAGTGGGGCCAACGTCCTGACTTTC. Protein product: CASTPSRGRSGANVLTF.